This TCR beta chain is from a study of T-cell memory formation after mild COVID-19. General study points: Researchers report contracting CD4+ clones mostly in CM and EM, with CD8+ clones in EMRA. Clones that contracted from day 15 to 85 had balanced CD4/CD8; later expanders were CD4+ biased.

Details on this clonotype: Antigen specificity is unknown.

TCR alpha and TCR beta cDNA libraries with sample barcodes and UMIs came from 5'RACE using constant-segment primers. Using its own MiXCR run on the 5' RACE reads, TCRdb lists one record per CDR3 protein. Here the sample spans a few hundred thousand distinct CDR3 sequences, approximately 15% being singletons. V dropped 2 bases and J dropped 3 bases, with 14 bases sitting between them. CDR3 size: 15 residues. Germline V lookup: CDR1 SGDLS, CDR2 YYNGEE. The chain carries TRBV9 and TRBJ1-1; D not certain. The sample consisted of PBMCs or a T cell subset sorted from them (not recorded which). The sequence derives from a man in his late teens or twenties who had mild COVID-19 (a few samples of this study predate the infection). Cell type and time point are not known. CDR3 in DNA: TGTGCCAGCAGCGTGGTGGGGTCGTGGGACACTGAAGCTTTCTTT. It codes for CASSVVGSWDTEAFF.